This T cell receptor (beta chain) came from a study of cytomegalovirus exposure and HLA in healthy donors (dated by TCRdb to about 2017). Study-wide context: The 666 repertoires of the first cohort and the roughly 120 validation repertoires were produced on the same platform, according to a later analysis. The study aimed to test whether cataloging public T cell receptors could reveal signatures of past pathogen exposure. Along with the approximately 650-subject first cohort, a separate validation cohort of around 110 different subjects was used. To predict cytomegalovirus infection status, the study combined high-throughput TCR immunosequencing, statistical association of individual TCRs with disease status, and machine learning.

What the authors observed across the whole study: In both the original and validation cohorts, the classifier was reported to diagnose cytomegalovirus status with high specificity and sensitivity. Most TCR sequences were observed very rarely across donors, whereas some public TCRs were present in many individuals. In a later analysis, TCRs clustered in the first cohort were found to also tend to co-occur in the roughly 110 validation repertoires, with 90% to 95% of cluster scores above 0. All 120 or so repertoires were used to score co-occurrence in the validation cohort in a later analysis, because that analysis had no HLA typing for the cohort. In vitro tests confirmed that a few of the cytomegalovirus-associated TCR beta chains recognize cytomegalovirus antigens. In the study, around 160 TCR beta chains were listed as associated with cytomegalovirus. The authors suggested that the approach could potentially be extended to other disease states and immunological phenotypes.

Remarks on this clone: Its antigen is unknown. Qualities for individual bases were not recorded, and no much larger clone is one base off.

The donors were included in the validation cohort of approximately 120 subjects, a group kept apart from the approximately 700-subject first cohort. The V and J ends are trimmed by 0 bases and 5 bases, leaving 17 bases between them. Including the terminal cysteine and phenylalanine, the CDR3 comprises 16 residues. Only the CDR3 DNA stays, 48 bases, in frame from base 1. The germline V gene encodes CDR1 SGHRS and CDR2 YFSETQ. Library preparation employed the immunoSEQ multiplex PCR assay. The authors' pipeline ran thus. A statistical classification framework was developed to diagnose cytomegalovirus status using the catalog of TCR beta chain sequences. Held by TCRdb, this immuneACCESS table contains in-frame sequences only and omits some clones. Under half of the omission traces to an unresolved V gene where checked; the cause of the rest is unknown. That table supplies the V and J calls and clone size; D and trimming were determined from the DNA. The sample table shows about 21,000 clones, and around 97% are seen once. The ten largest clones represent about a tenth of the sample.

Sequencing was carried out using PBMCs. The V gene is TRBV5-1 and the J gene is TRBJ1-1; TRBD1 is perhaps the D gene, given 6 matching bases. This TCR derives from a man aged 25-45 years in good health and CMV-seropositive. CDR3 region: CASSLVPSGARTEAFF. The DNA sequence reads TGCGCCAGCAGCTTGGTTCCTTCAGGGGCCCGGACTGAAGCTTTCTTT.